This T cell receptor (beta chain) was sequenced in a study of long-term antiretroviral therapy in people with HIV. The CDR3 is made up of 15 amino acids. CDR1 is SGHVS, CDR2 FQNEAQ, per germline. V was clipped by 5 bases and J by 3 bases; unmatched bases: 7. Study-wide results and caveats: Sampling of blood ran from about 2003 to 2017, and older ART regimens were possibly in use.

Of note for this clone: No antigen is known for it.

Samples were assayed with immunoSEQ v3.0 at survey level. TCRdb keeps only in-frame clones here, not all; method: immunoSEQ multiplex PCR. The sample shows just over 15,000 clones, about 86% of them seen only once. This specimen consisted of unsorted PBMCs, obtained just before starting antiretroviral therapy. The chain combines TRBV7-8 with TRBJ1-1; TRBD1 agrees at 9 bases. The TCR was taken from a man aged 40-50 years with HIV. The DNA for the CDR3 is TGTGCCAGCAGCGCAGGGACAGGGAAGCACACTGAAGCTTTCTTT. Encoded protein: CASSAGTGKHTEAFF.